These T cell receptor beta chains were read from a single sample in a study of blood T cells in healthy people across ages. From the 5' RACE reads, TCRdb called clonotypes with MiXCR, one entry per CDR3 protein. Among approximately 800,000 distinct CDR3 sequences listed, around a quarter were seen once. The data were also submitted as part of a second study, on T cells of mothers and their children.

Material for sequencing was blood. These receptor sequences come from a boy aged 5-17 years in good health. CDR3s include the opening cysteine and the closing phenylalanine or tryptophan. Each record gives: D gene, V gene, J gene, clone size, CDR3 protein, CDR3 DNA. A D gene is named only where the DNA matches it firmly. Only some rows state a clone size, as once, few, many or a class for expanded clones.

D: NA
V: TRBV9
J: TRBJ2-1
size: many
CDR3: CASSQTNEQFF
DNA: TGTGCCAGCAGCCAGACCAATGAGCAGTTCTTC

D: NA
V: TRBV28
J: TRBJ2-7
size: NA
CDR3: CASSSPTGRGEQYF
DNA: TGTGCCAGCAGTTCCCCGACAGGGCGGGGCGAGCAGTACTTC

D: TRBD2
V: TRBV7-6
J: TRBJ2-2
size: NA
CDR3: CASSPLPGLAGGPHTGELFF
DNA: TGTGCCAGCAGCCCATTACCGGGACTAGCGGGGGGGCCGCACACCGGGGAGCTGTTTTTT

D: NA
V: TRBV11-2
J: TRBJ2-3
size: NA
CDR3: CASSCRDSKGLFLTQCTDMQYF
DNA: TGTGCCAGCAGCTGCCGGGACAGCAAGGGACTCTTCCTCACCCAATGCACAGATATGCAGTATTTT

D: NA
V: TRBV6-1
J: TRBJ1-1
size: few
CDR3: CASSEASPGGAFF
DNA: TGTGCCAGCAGTGAAGCATCCCCGGGGGGAGCTTTCTTT

D: TRBD1
V: TRBV6-6
J: TRBJ1-5
size: NA
CDR3: CASSQGQGSQPQHF
DNA: TGTGCCAGCAGCCAGGGACAGGGTAGTCAGCCCCAGCATTTT

D: NA
V: TRBV29-1
J: TRBJ2-5
size: NA
CDR3: CSVPEETQYF
DNA: TGCAGCGTCCCTGAGGAGACCCAGTACTTC

D: NA
V: TRBV27
J: TRBJ2-2
size: once
CDR3: CASSSGPTANTGELFF
DNA: TGTGCCAGCAGTTCGGGACCCACGGCAAACACCGGGGAGCTGTTTTTT

D: NA
V: TRBV12-3/TRBV12-4
J: TRBJ2-5
size: few
CDR3: CASSFEGRLQETQYF
DNA: TGTGCCAGCAGTTTCGAGGGGCGGCTCCAAGAGACCCAGTACTTC

D: NA
V: TRBV27
J: TRBJ2-5
size: NA
CDR3: CASSLPMKETQYF
DNA: TGTGCCAGCAGCTTACCAATGAAAGAGACCCAGTACTTC

D: NA
V: TRBV28
J: TRBJ1-1
size: few
CDR3: CAGSLTGDTEAFF
DNA: TGTGCCGGCAGTTTAACCGGGGACACTGAAGCTTTCTTT

D: NA
V: TRBV11-2
J: TRBJ2-4
size: NA
CDR3: CASTTGLAKNIQYF
DNA: TGTGCCAGCACCACGGGCCTAGCCAAAAACATTCAGTACTTC

D: TRBD1
V: TRBV4-1
J: TRBJ1-2
size: NA
CDR3: CASSQDLARTGTGTGYTF
DNA: TGCGCCAGCAGCCAAGATCTCGCGAGGACCGGGACAGGGACTGGCTACACCTTC

D: TRBD1
V: TRBV28
J: TRBJ1-2
size: NA
CDR3: CASTNPGGYGYGYTF
DNA: TGTGCCAGCACTAACCCAGGGGGTTACGGCTATGGCTACACCTTC

D: NA
V: TRBV7-9
J: TRBJ2-7
size: NA
CDR3: CASSPIGKSYEQYF
DNA: TGTGCCAGCAGCCCAATCGGCAAATCCTACGAGCAGTACTTC

D: NA
V: TRBV9
J: TRBJ2-5
size: once
CDR3: CASSAPDSQETQYF
DNA: TGTGCCAGCAGCGCTCCGGACTCCCAAGAGACCCAGTACTTC

D: NA
V: TRBV10-3
J: TRBJ2-5
size: few
CDR3: CAISSGTSKTTQYF
DNA: TGTGCCATCTCATCCGGGACATCCAAGACGACCCAGTACTTC

D: NA
V: TRBV10-3
J: TRBJ2-5
size: few
CDR3: CAISESETQETQYF
DNA: TGTGCCATCAGTGAGAGCGAGACTCAAGAGACCCAGTACTTC

D: NA
V: TRBV7-2
J: TRBJ2-7
size: few
CDR3: CASSLVEDELFF
DNA: TGTGCCAGCAGCTTAGTCGAGGATGAGCTGTTCTTC

D: NA
V: TRBV7-9
J: TRBJ1-1
size: NA
CDR3: CASSRGPNTEAFF
DNA: TGTGCCAGCAGCCGGGGCCCGAACACTGAAGCTTTCTTT

D: NA
V: TRBV7-7
J: TRBJ2-7
size: few
CDR3: CASSLVERREQYF
DNA: TGTGCTAGCAGCTTAGTGGAGCGGCGCGAGCAGTACTTC

D: TRBD1
V: TRBV5-1
J: TRBJ2-1
size: few
CDR3: CASSSPGTGSNEQFF
DNA: TGCGCCAGCAGCTCACCCGGGACAGGGTCCAATGAGCAGTTCTTC

D: TRBD2
V: TRBV29-1
J: TRBJ2-1
size: few
CDR3: CSVEEGRGQGDEQFF
DNA: TGCAGCGTTGAAGAGGGGAGGGGTCAGGGCGATGAGCAGTTCTTC

D: NA
V: TRBV7-3
J: TRBJ2-1
size: few
CDR3: CASSFAGVSYNEQFF
DNA: TGTGCCAGCAGCTTCGCAGGGGTCTCCTACAATGAGCAGTTCTTC

D: TRBD1
V: TRBV6-1
J: TRBJ2-7
size: NA
CDR3: CASSVRTGAYEQYF
DNA: TGTGCCAGCAGTGTAAGGACAGGGGCCTACGAGCAGTACTTC

D: TRBD1
V: TRBV5-1
J: TRBJ2-3
size: few
CDR3: CASSLLRQGRVDTQYF
DNA: TGCGCCAGCAGCTTGCTAAGACAGGGGAGAGTAGATACGCAGTATTTT

D: NA
V: TRBV15
J: TRBJ2-7
size: few
CDR3: CATSRGTTWGSDEQYF
DNA: TGTGCCACCAGCAGAGGAACCACTTGGGGTTCCGACGAGCAGTACTTC

D: NA
V: TRBV12-3/TRBV12-4
J: TRBJ1-5
size: NA
CDR3: CASLGDQGRPQHF
DNA: TGTGCCAGCCTCGGGGATCAGGGGCGGCCCCAGCATTTT

D: NA
V: TRBV7-2
J: TRBJ1-2
size: NA
CDR3: CASSPGKGGYGYTF
DNA: TGTGCCAGCAGCCCGGGCAAGGGGGGCTATGGCTACACCTTC

D: NA
V: TRBV12-3/TRBV12-4
J: TRBJ1-6
size: few
CDR3: CASSSEGAYNSPLHF
DNA: TGTGCCAGCAGTTCAGAGGGCGCCTATAATTCACCCCTCCACTTT

D: NA
V: TRBV27
J: TRBJ1-1
size: few
CDR3: CASGKPGLGGMNTEAFF
DNA: TGTGCCAGCGGTAAACCGGGCCTCGGAGGGATGAACACTGAAGCTTTCTTT

D: NA
V: TRBV6-5
J: TRBJ2-5
size: NA
CDR3: CASTSGTTSGEQYF
DNA: TGTGCCAGCACGTCCGGGACAACCTCTGGGGAGCAGTACTTC

D: TRBD2
V: TRBV7-9
J: TRBJ2-1
size: NA
CDR3: CASSSRLAVVSYNEQFF
DNA: TGTGCCAGCAGCTCCCGACTAGCGGTGGTATCCTACAATGAGCAGTTCTTC

D: TRBD2
V: TRBV6-5
J: TRBJ2-5
size: few
CDR3: CASSYGVSGGFQETQYF
DNA: TGTGCCAGCAGTTACGGTGTTAGCGGGGGTTTCCAAGAGACCCAGTACTTC

D: NA
V: TRBV30
J: TRBJ2-1
size: NA
CDR3: CAWRAYQEQFF
DNA: TGTGCCTGGAGGGCCTATCAGGAGCAGTTCTTC

D: NA
V: TRBV10-3
J: TRBJ2-7
size: few
CDR3: CAISAPTTYEQYF
DNA: TGTGCCATCAGTGCCCCCACTACGTACGAGCAGTACTTC

D: TRBD2
V: TRBV29-1
J: TRBJ2-7
size: few
CDR3: CSVPSGGPYEQYF
DNA: TGCAGCGTACCGAGCGGGGGTCCCTACGAGCAGTACTTC

D: NA
V: TRBV25-1
J: TRBJ1-4
size: few
CDR3: CASSELEGRNEKLFF
DNA: TGTGCCAGCAGTGAATTGGAGGGGAGGAATGAAAAACTGTTTTTT

D: TRBD2
V: TRBV9
J: TRBJ2-5
size: NA
CDR3: CASSVVGSGGETQHF
DNA: TGTGCCAGCAGCGTAGTGGGTAGCGGGGGAGAGACCCAGCACTTC

D: NA
V: TRBV7-9
J: TRBJ2-5
size: NA
CDR3: CASSLPGIETQYF
DNA: TGTGCCAGCAGCTTACCAGGAATAGAGACCCAGTACTTC

D: NA
V: TRBV2
J: TRBJ1-1
size: few
CDR3: CASVRQAPDTEAFF
DNA: TGTGCCAGCGTTCGACAGGCCCCGGACACTGAAGCTTTCTTT

D: NA
V: TRBV7-9
J: TRBJ2-5
size: once
CDR3: CASSSGHGSTSQTQYF
DNA: TGTGCCAGCAGCTCAGGTCACGGCTCCACCAGTCAGACCCAGTACTTC